Shown below are 8 T cell receptor beta chains from a single sample sequenced in a study of control samples from healthy donors and cancer patients. TCRdb's table, derived via immunoSEQ multiplex PCR, lists solely in-frame clones and lacks some. Of about 110,000 clones listed, 83% were seen once; the top ten hold about 13%. Sequencing input: blood. The receptors derive from a woman aged 45-65 years in good health.

CDR3 in amino acids: CASSVEGRGSEKLFF. In nucleotides, the CDR3 is TGTGCCAGCAGCGTAGAGGGCAGGGGGTCTGAAAAACTGTTTTTT. The chain links TRBV9 to TRBJ1-4, with 7 nucleotides matching TRBD1. Germline assignment: CDR1 SGDLS and CDR2 YYNGEE. V lost 0 bases and J lost 7; bases outside the gene matches: 6. This CDR3 is built from 15 residues.

The genes are TRBV19 and TRBJ2-1; 10 bases align to TRBD1. The V gene's germline CDR1 is LNHDA and CDR2 SQIVND (reference sequence). Germline trimming cut 2 bases from V and 8 bases from J; bases unmatched to any gene: 6. There are 15 residues in the CDR3. The CDR3: CASSIRQGAVDEQFF. The CDR3 bases are TGTGCCAGTAGTATAAGACAGGGGGCGGTTGATGAGCAGTTCTTC.

V gene TRBV7-8 combines with J gene TRBJ1-1; D perhaps matches TRBD1 (5 bases). The CDR3 consists of 14 residues. Germline V CDR1 and CDR2: SGHVS, FQNEAQ. Trimming stripped 1 base from V and 4 bases from J, with 10 bases between. The CDR3 nucleotides are TGTGCCAGCAGCTTAGTGAAGGGGACCACTGAAGCTTTCTTT. Its protein product is CASSLVKGTTEAFF.

This clone has only a few counts. The chain couples TRBV2 to TRBJ2-1, with TRBD2 matching 9 bases. J gave up 6 bases and V 4 bases, and 4 bases lay outside the gene matches. Germline loops: CDR1 SNHLY, CDR2 FYNNEI. The CDR3 runs to 14 residues. The CDR3 bases are TGTGCCAGCAGTGCGGGACTAGCAGGCAATGAGCAGTTCTTC. This encodes CASSAGLAGNEQFF.

The DNA of the CDR3 is TGTGCCAGCAGCTCCGTCACGGGACAGAAGACCTACGAGCAGTACTTC. This codes for CASSSVTGQKTYEQYF. The genes are TRBV11-3 and TRBJ2-7; 7 nucleotides align to TRBD1. CDR3 length: 16 residues. The J segment lost 2 bases and the V segment lost 4 bases, leaving 11 bases of the junction unmatched. Germline loops: CDR1 SGHNT, CDR2 YENEEA. The variable domain in full, with the rest retrieved from reference TRBV11-3 and TRBJ2-7, is EAGVVQSPRYKIIEKKQPVAFWCNPISGHNTLYWYLQNLGQGPELLIRYENEEAVDDSQLPKDRFSAERLKGVDSTLKIQPAELGDSAVYLCASSSVTGQKTYEQYFGPGTRLTVT.

This rearrangement joins TRBV21-1 to TRBJ2-1; the DNA was not used to check the table's D call, TRBD1. TRBV21-1 is given as a pseudogene. The CDR3 covers 15 residues. CDR3 DNA: TGTGCCAGCAGCAACCGGGACATTTTGGACAATGAGCAGTTCTTC. As protein: CASSNRDILDNEQFF.

V gene TRBV10-3 combines with J gene TRBJ2-5, with D possibly being TRBD2 (6 bases). The CDR3 length is 14 residues. V lost 10 bases and J lost 7, with 22 bases in between. Germline CDR1 ENHRY, CDR2 SYGVKD. CDR3 nucleotide sequence: TGTGCCAGCGTAGTTCTGCGGGACCCCTTGACCCAGTACTTC. Protein sequence: CASVVLRDPLTQYF.

The rearrangement joins TRBV3-1 (or the pseudogene TRBV3-2) to TRBJ2-2, with 10 nucleotides matching TRBD2. CDR1 LGHDT and CDR2 YNNKEL come from the germline V gene (reference sequence). The CDR3 is 18 amino acids. V shed 2 bases and J 2 bases; nucleotides not matched to a gene: 8. The CDR3 nucleotides read TGTGCCAGCAGCCAACCAGGACTAGCGGAGTCAAACACCGGGGAGCTGTTTTTT. As protein: CASSQPGLAESNTGELFF.